This T cell receptor (beta chain) was profiled in a study of cytomegalovirus exposure and HLA in healthy donors. Across the study: About 85 million unique TCRs from HLA-typed donors were held in an early release of data.

PCR was performed using 60 Vbeta and 13 Jbeta primers. TCRdb's copy holds only in-frame clones and misses some; the assay was immunoSEQ multiplex PCR. This sample carries 150,000 or so clones, approximately 72% of them seen once, and the ten largest clones take over 2.5%. To note about this clone: No antigen is known for it.

Notes on the study in general: Sequencing likely produced, as an artifact, a cluster of highly shared sequence variants. In an earlier analysis, productive rearrangement rates for most beta V segments clustered near 90% or 30%.

The sample comprised PBMCs. This TCR derives from a man aged 18 to 30 in good health and CMV-seronegative.

The DNA of the CDR3 is TGCGCCAGCAACAACCGGGACACCTTATACGAGCAGTACGTC. The encoded protein is CASNNRDTLYEQYV. V is TRBV5-1 and J is TRBJ2-7, with a weak D call TRBD1 (6 bases). V gave up 6 bases and J gave up 4 bases, with 17 bases separating them. The CDR3 contains 14 residues. CDR1 and CDR2 (germline): SGHRS, YFSETQ.